Included here is one T cell receptor beta chain sequence, with context. The germline V gene encodes CDR1 SEHNR and CDR2 FQNEAQ (reference sequence). The CDR3 sequence is 14 residues long. Trimming removed 4 bases from V and 1 base from J, with 8 bases in between. The data stem from a study of blood T cell repertoires in COVID-19. Using immunoSEQ multiplex PCR, the repertoire was profiled, and TCRdb retains in-frame clones only, with some absent. This table holds some 200,000 clones, 85% to 95% found once. The rearrangement links TRBV7-9 to TRBJ1-5, with unresolved D. The receptor's source is a man aged 25 to 40 with COVID-19, enrolled during active disease. Specimen: peripheral blood. The CDR3 is CASSSDNSNQPQHF. CDR3 sequence (DNA): TGTGCCAGCAGCTCTGACAACAGCAATCAGCCCCAGCATTTT.